This T cell receptor (beta chain) was sequenced during a study of blood T cell repertoires in COVID-19. Study summary: Samples taken during acute and convalescent COVID-19 were collected in the United States, Italy and Spain.

The CDR3 runs 14 residues. V lost 5 bases to trimming and J lost 1 base, with 11 bases between them. Germline CDR1 is SGHAT and CDR2 is FQDESV (reference sequence). Sequencing was performed with immunoSEQ multiplex PCR; in TCRdb, only in-frame clones are kept and a portion is missing. Among 150,000 to 200,000 clones listed, approximately 88% were seen once. This clonotype was sampled from an elderly woman with active or convalescent COVID-19. The chain recombines TRBV11-1 with TRBJ1-1; D is possibly TRBD1 (6 bases). The sequenced material came from peripheral blood. The CDR3 region is CASSPWTENTEAFF. CDR3 sequence (DNA): TGTGCCAGCAGCCCATGGACAGAGAACACTGAAGCTTTCTTT. Full variable domain (rest looked up from reference TRBV11-1 and TRBJ1-1): EAEVAQSPRYKITEKSQAVAFWCDPISGHATLYWYRQILGQGPELLVQFQDESVVDDSQLPKDRFSAERLKGVDSTLKIQPAELGDSAMYLCASSPWTENTEAFFGQGTRLTVV.